This T cell receptor (beta chain) was sequenced for a study of brain T cells in children with intractable seizures. This table comes from immunoSEQ multiplex PCR, and its TCRdb copy is limited to in-frame clones, with some not included. The data show tens of thousands of clones, with roughly 91% seen just once and under 2% held by the top ten. Surgery cases with the highest brain T cell transcript signatures were chosen for sequencing. At least one anti-epileptic drug was given before surgery. The source material was peripheral blood, sampled at surgery. The clonotype comes from a boy younger than two with tuberous sclerosis and intractable seizures.

CDR3 coding DNA: TGTGCCAGCAGCGACAGGGGAAGGTATTCACCCCTCCACTTT. The encoded protein is CASSDRGRYSPLHF. The chain couples TRBV9 to TRBJ1-6; 7 nucleotides match TRBD1. Trimming removed 3 bases from V and 8 bases from J; junction bases left unmatched: 5. Germline V gene sequence: CDR1 SGDLS, CDR2 YYNGEE. This CDR3 is built from 14 residues.